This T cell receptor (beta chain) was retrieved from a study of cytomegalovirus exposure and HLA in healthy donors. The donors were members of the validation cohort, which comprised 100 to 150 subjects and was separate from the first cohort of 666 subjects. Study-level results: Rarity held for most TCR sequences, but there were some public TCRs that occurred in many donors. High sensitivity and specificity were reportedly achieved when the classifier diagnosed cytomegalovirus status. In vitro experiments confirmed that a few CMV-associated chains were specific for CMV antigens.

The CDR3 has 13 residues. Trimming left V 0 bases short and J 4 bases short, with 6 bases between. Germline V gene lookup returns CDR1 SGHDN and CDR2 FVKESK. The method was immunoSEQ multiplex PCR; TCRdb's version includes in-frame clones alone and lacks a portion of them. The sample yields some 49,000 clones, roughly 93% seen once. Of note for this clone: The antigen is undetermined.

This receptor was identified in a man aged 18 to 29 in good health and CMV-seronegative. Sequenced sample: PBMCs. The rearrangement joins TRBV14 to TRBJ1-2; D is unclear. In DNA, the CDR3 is TGTGCCAGCAGCCAAGAACCGAGCTATGGCTACACCTTC. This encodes CASSQEPSYGYTF.